Each of the 24 T cell receptor beta chains below was sequenced from the same sample in a study of cytomegalovirus exposure and HLA in healthy donors. With 60 Vbeta and 13 Jbeta primers, the PCR was carried out. Measured with immunoSEQ multiplex PCR; TCRdb has only the in-frame clones, and not every one. The sample records about 220,000 clones, 65% to 75% being singletons. The sequencing sample was made of PBMCs. These receptors were taken from a woman aged 30 to 39 in good health and CMV-seronegative.

The rearrangement joins TRBV6-1 to TRBJ2-1, with 11 bases fitting TRBD2. V shed 4 bases and J 0 bases; nucleotides not matched to a gene: 2. This CDR3 is 16 amino acids long. Germline V gene data show CDR1 as MNHNS and CDR2 as SASEGT. Here the CDR3 DNA reads TGTGCCAGCAGTGGTCTAGCGGGGGGCTCCTACAATGAGCAGTTCTTC. Its translation: CASSGLAGGSYNEQFF.

The gene calls are TRBV6-1 and TRBJ1-1; the D gene is possibly TRBD1 (6 bases). CDR1 and CDR2 (germline): MNHNS, SASEGT. Between the trimmed V and J ends, which lost 9 bases and 2 bases, there was a span of 13 bases. The CDR3 consists of 13 residues. CDR3: CASNRVLNTEAFF. As DNA, the CDR3 is TGTGCCAGTAACAGGGTTTTAAACACTGAAGCTTTCTTT.

V is TRBV6-1 and J is TRBJ2-5; 7 nucleotides align to TRBD1. Germline assignment: CDR1 MNHNS and CDR2 SASEGT. V lost 11 bases, J lost 5 bases, and 14 bases stayed unmatched. This CDR3 comprises 14 residues. The CDR3 loop is CAGRRGGVRETQYF. The CDR3, as DNA: TGTGCCGGCCGACGAGGGGGCGTCCGGGAGACCCAGTACTTC.

This clone was recorded once. J is TRBJ2-2 and V is TRBV7-9, with 9 bases matching TRBD1. The length of the CDR3 is 14 residues. With V trimmed by 5 bases and J by 7 bases, 5 bases remained unmatched. Germline lookup yields CDR1 SEHNR and CDR2 FQNEAQ (reference sequence). CDR3 amino acids: CASSLSDRGGELFF. The CDR3 DNA reads as TGTGCCAGCAGCCTATCGGACAGGGGCGGGGAGCTGTTTTTT.

This chain connects TRBV19 to TRBJ2-5; no clear D gene. Germline-derived CDR1 and CDR2 are LNHDA and SQIVND (reference sequence). The CDR3 spans 13 residues. The V gene lost 5 bases and the J gene lost 5 bases, with 12 bases spanning the gap. CDR3 residues: CASSPNMVETQYF. The CDR3 region has the DNA TGTGCCAGTAGTCCCAACATGGTGGAGACCCAGTACTTC.

This sequence joins TRBV9 and TRBJ1-2; a weak D match, TRBD1 (5 bases). The CDR3 consists of 15 residues. V was clipped by 3 bases and J by 3 bases, with 15 bases between them. CDR1 is SGDLS, CDR2 YYNGEE, per germline. Here the CDR3 reads CASSGAGLGDYGYTF. The CDR3 bases are TGTGCCAGCAGCGGGGCAGGACTAGGGGACTATGGCTACACCTTC.

This chain connects TRBV7-8 to TRBJ2-7; D is ambiguous. Germline assignment: CDR1 SGHVS and CDR2 FQNEAQ. The CDR3 spans 15 residues. Trimming left V 5 bases short and J 3 bases short, with 17 bases between. CDR3 nucleotides: TGTGCCAGCAGCCTTCTCCCCGCAGTCAGCTACGAGCAGTACTTC. Encoded protein: CASSLLPAVSYEQYF.

The CDR3 reads CASSFNSGQETQYF. In nucleotides, the CDR3 is TGTGCCAGCAGTTTCAACAGTGGCCAAGAGACCCAGTACTTC. The chain is built from TRBV6-5 and TRBJ2-5; D not certain. The germline gives CDR1 MNHEY, CDR2 SVGAGI. V lost 4 bases and J 1 base, leaving 10 bases between the germline ends. CDR3 size: 14 residues.

As for this clone: The sample carries other DNA sequences with the same CDR3. The chain links TRBV20-1 to TRBJ2-5, with 8 nucleotides matching TRBD2. CDR1 is DFQATT, CDR2 SNEGSKA, per germline (reference sequence). The CDR3 runs 11 residues. V was pared by 6 bases and J by 5 bases, with 2 bases of the junction left unmatched. The CDR3 DNA follows: TGCAGTGCCCGGGGGGGGGAGACCCAGTACTTC. Its translation is CSARGGETQYF.

The V and J genes are TRBV7-9 and TRBJ1-1, with D perhaps TRBD1 (6 bases). Trimming removed 6 bases at V and 1 base at J, with 15 bases between. This CDR3 spans 15 amino acids. CDR1 and CDR2 from the germline V gene are SEHNR and FQNEAQ (reference sequence). CDR3 in DNA: TGTGCCAGCAGTGCGAGGACAGCCCCGAACACTGAAGCTTTCTTT. Its translation is CASSARTAPNTEAFF.

The chain links TRBV4-2 to TRBJ2-1; 9 bases align to TRBD2. This CDR3 is built from 16 residues. Germline V CDR1 and CDR2: LGHNA, YNFKEQ. After removal of 4 bases from V and 0 bases from J, the junction contained 4 bases not matched to a gene. The CDR3 loop reads CASSLNSGGSYNEQFF. CDR3 bases: TGTGCCAGCAGCCTTAATAGCGGGGGCTCCTACAATGAGCAGTTCTTC.

The CDR3 region has the DNA TGTGCCAGCAGGCGAATTCCATTGAACACTGAAGCTTTCTTT. Its protein product is CASRRIPLNTEAFF. The V call is TRBV6-5, the J call TRBJ1-1; D gene ambiguous. CDR1 is MNHEY, CDR2 SVGAGI, per germline. V lost 6 bases, J lost 0 bases, and 11 bases lay in between. The CDR3 is made up of 14 amino acids.

CDR3 nucleotides: TGCGCCAGCAGCCGAGAGCCAGGCGCCTACAATGAGCAGTTCTTC. Translation gives CASSREPGAYNEQFF. The chain links TRBV5-1 to TRBJ2-1; no clear D gene. The CDR3 spans 15 residues. The V gene lost 4 bases and the J gene lost 2 bases, with 13 bases spanning the gap. Germline V gene sequence: CDR1 SGHRS, CDR2 YFSETQ.

This chain joins TRBV7-9 and TRBJ2-3; 14 bases are shared with TRBD2. CDR3 length: 18 residues. Trimming cost V 4 bases and J 3 bases; bases outside gene matches: 9. The germline gives CDR1 SEHNR, CDR2 FQNEAQ (reference sequence). In DNA, the CDR3 is TGTGCCAGCAGCTCCGGGACTAGCGGGAGAAGTCCTACAGATACGCAGTATTTT. This codes for CASSSGTSGRSPTDTQYF.

The chain links TRBV18 to TRBJ2-3; TRBD2 aligns across 10 bases. Germline CDR1 reads KGHSH; CDR2 reads LQKENI. V dropped 3 bases and J dropped 0; count of bases not matched to a gene: 3. CDR3 length equals 16 residues. The DNA for the CDR3 is TGTGCCAGCTCACCCCCGACTAGCGGGAGCACAGATACGCAGTATTTT. Translating gives CASSPPTSGSTDTQYF.

Notes on this clone: Other DNA sequences in the same sample also yield this CDR3. The chain carries TRBV7-9 and TRBJ2-1, with TRBD2 matching 11 bases. The germline V gene encodes CDR1 SEHNR and CDR2 FQNEAQ (reference sequence). Trimming cost V 4 bases and J 7 bases; bases outside gene matches: 3. The CDR3 extends over 14 amino acids. CDR3 nucleotides: TGTGCCAGCAGCTCCTGGACTAGCGGGAATGAGCAGTTCTTC. Translating it yields CASSSWTSGNEQFF.

The genes are TRBV2 and TRBJ1-3; D is possibly TRBD1 (5 bases). V was cut by 7 bases and J by 3 bases, with 16 bases left in between. Germline V CDR1 and CDR2: SNHLY, FYNNEI. The CDR3 totals 15 residues. The CDR3 protein is CASKAGKALGNTIYF. CDR3 sequence (DNA): TGTGCCAGCAAGGCAGGGAAAGCGCTTGGAAACACCATATATTTT.

The chain carries TRBV2 and TRBJ2-1, with 10 bases lining up with TRBD2. This CDR3 has 15 amino acids. Germline CDR1 and CDR2: SNHLY and FYNNEI. The ends lost 2 bases at V and 15 bases at J; junction bases unmatched: 13. The CDR3 region is CASSERPAGGPLWFF. The CDR3 DNA is TGTGCCAGCAGTGAACGGCCAGCGGGAGGGCCCCTGTGGTTCTTC.

The chain uses TRBV6-5 and TRBJ2-7, with D possibly TRBD1 on 7 matching bases. Trimming cost V 4 bases and J 5 bases, with 12 bases left between them. The length of the CDR3 is 13 residues. Germline V gene data show CDR1 as MNHEY and CDR2 as SVGAGI. This chain's CDR3 is CASSWRGPHEQYF. The CDR3 nucleotides are TGTGCCAGCAGTTGGAGGGGGCCCCACGAGCAGTACTTC.

The chain has TRBV6-4 and TRBJ2-1; tentatively, D is TRBD1 (5 bases). The CDR3 totals 16 residues. CDR1 is MRHNA and CDR2 is SNTAGT in the germline V gene. The V end lost 3 bases, the J end lost 4 bases, and 16 bases lay between the germline ends. The CDR3 DNA sequence: TGTGCCAGCAGTGAAGTCTACAGTGGGGCTTACAATGAGCAGTTCTTC. This codes for CASSEVYSGAYNEQFF.

This clone was seen many times. V gene TRBV5-1 combines with J gene TRBJ2-2; a possible D gene is TRBD2 (6 bases). Between the trimmed V and J ends, which lost 0 bases and 3 bases, there was a span of 9 bases. Germline lookup yields CDR1 SGHRS and CDR2 YFSETQ. The CDR3 contains 15 residues. The CDR3 loop reads CASSLAGGDTGELFF. The CDR3 DNA sequence: TGCGCCAGCAGCTTGGCGGGCGGGGACACCGGGGAGCTGTTTTTT. The whole variable domain, filled in from reference TRBV5-1 and TRBJ2-2, reads KAGVTQTPRYLIKTRGQQVTLSCSPISGHRSVSWYQQTPGQGLQFLFEYFSETQRNKGNFPGRFSGRQFSNSRSEMNVSTLELGDSALYLCASSLAGGDTGELFFGEGSRLTVL.

This chain links TRBV7-9 with TRBJ1-5; 7 bases are shared with TRBD1. Per the germline V gene, CDR1 is SEHNR and CDR2 is FQNEAQ (reference sequence). Trimming cost V 4 bases and J 3 bases; bases outside gene matches: 9. CDR3 length: 16 amino acids. The CDR3 loop reads CASSSTSGQDNQPQHF. The DNA for the CDR3 is TGTGCCAGCAGCTCAACCAGCGGACAGGACAATCAGCCCCAGCATTTT.

This chain uses TRBV4-1 with TRBJ2-2; 9 positions agree with TRBD1. From germline, CDR1 is MGHRA and CDR2 YSYEKL. This CDR3 is built from 16 residues. The J segment lost 2 bases and the V segment lost 4 bases, leaving 5 bases of the junction unmatched. The CDR3 nucleotides are TGCGCCAGCAGCCTTCAGGGACAGGGAAACACCGGGGAGCTGTTTTTT. Translation gives CASSLQGQGNTGELFF.

The chain employs TRBV6-1 and TRBJ1-2, with a weak D call TRBD1 (5 bases). The V end lost 10 bases, the J end lost 4 bases, and 19 bases lay between the germline ends. Germline CDR1 reads MNHNS; CDR2 reads SASEGT. The CDR3 is 14 residues long. This chain's CDR3 is CATQMFLGVYGYTF. The CDR3 coding sequence is TGTGCCACCCAAATGTTCCTAGGGGTCTATGGCTACACCTTC.